Sequencing of this T cell receptor (beta chain) was carried out in a study of CD8+CD57+ T cells in acquired aplastic anemia. Study background: Quantities of DNA derived from sorted CD4+ and CD8+ cells averaged approximately 3.3 ug.

Sequencing was done on patients that had shown CD8+CD57+ cell expansion by flow cytometry. Severe acquired aplastic anemia affected all patients. Study results and caveats: Overlapping CD8+ CDR3 repertoires of patients and controls contained some 27 shared sequences.

The template for TCR beta VDJ and CDR3 sequence profiling was genomic DNA. MiXCR was run by TCRdb on the reads, yielding one entry per CDR3 protein. The table has roughly 200,000 distinct CDR3 sequences, 65% seen once. A word on this clonotype: Its antigen is unidentified.

The V gene lost 4 bases and the J gene lost 6 bases, with 13 bases spanning the gap. The CDR3 totals 13 residues. The germline V gene encodes CDR1 SGDLS and CDR2 YYNGEE. The source is a human donor with aplastic anemia. The sequencing sample was made of sorted CD4+, CD8+, or CD8+CD57+ T cells (not recorded which) from PBMCs. The genes are TRBV9 and TRBJ1-1; D uncertain. The CDR3 nucleotides are TGTGCCAGCAGCCCGGGCTGGTGGTCTGAAGCTTTCTTT. Translated, it gives CASSPGWWSEAFF.